The 14 T cell receptor beta chains presented below share a single source sample, sequenced in a study of T cells in localized non-small cell lung cancer. Libraries were prepared by immunoSEQ multiplex PCR; TCRdb keeps only in-frame clonotypes and omits some of them. Counted here are roughly 40,000 clones, 75% to 90% occurring once; the ten biggest clones make up 2.7%. The sample consisted of peripheral blood, taken before any cancer treatment. The receptors were gathered from a woman aged 35 to 70 with stage I lung adenocarcinoma.

This chain connects TRBV6-1 to TRBJ1-5; D perhaps matches TRBD1 (6 bases). The CDR3 spans 14 residues. V was trimmed by 6 bases and J by 4 bases, leaving 13 bases between them. Germline CDR1 reads MNHNS; CDR2 reads SASEGT. CDR3 sequence: CASRAGVLNQPQHF. The CDR3 DNA is TGTGCCAGCAGGGCAGGGGTCCTAAATCAGCCCCAGCATTTT.

This chain connects TRBV30 to TRBJ2-7; TRBD2 is a possible D gene (5 bases). Germline V gene sequence: CDR1 GTSNPN, CDR2 SVGIG (reference sequence). V was pared by 1 base and J by 4 bases, with 14 bases between. The CDR3 is made up of 14 amino acids. CDR3 protein: CAWSAPRRDYEQYF. The CDR3 coding sequence is TGTGCCTGGAGTGCACCCCGACGGGATTACGAGCAGTACTTC.

In this sample, this clone turned up once. The rearrangement uses TRBV7-9 and TRBJ2-3, with no clear D. Germline V gene sequence: CDR1 SEHNR, CDR2 FQNEAQ (reference sequence). Trimming took 2 bases from V and 0 from J, leaving 9 bases between them. There are 15 residues in the CDR3. Here the CDR3 reads CASSLLRASTDTQYF. The CDR3 DNA follows: TGTGCCAGCAGCTTACTCCGGGCCAGCACAGATACGCAGTATTTT.

This rearrangement joins TRBV6-4 to TRBJ2-1, with 7 bases lining up with TRBD2. Trimming took 3 bases from V and 8 from J; bases not matched to a gene: 4. The CDR3 length is 13 residues. Germline V gene data show CDR1 as MRHNA and CDR2 as SNTAGT. For the CDR3, the DNA is TGTGCCAGCAGTGAGCGGGAGTCAGATGAGCAGTTCTTC. Protein: CASSERESDEQFF.

The chain links TRBV5-1 to TRBJ2-3, with 12 bases matching TRBD1. The CDR3 consists of 18 residues. CDR1 is SGHRS and CDR2 is YFSETQ in the germline V gene. V was clipped by 4 bases and J by 4 bases; unmatched bases: 13. In DNA, the CDR3 is TGCGCCAGCAGCCTAACCGGGACAGGGGGCCTGCAAGCAGATACGCAGTATTTT. Translation gives CASSLTGTGGLQADTQYF. The full variable domain, rest sourced from reference TRBV5-1 and TRBJ2-3, is KAGVTQTPRYLIKTRGQQVTLSCSPISGHRSVSWYQQTPGQGLQFLFEYFSETQRNKGNFPGRFSGRQFSNSRSEMNVSTLELGDSALYLCASSLTGTGGLQADTQYFGPGTRLTVL.

This clone was recorded only once. V is TRBV28 and J is TRBJ1-2; D is perhaps TRBD1 (6 bases). Germline V gene sequence: CDR1 MDHEN, CDR2 SYDVKM. This CDR3 region has 14 residues. Trimming stripped 8 bases from V and 2 bases from J, with 15 bases between. The CDR3 spells CASSGASENYGYTF. CDR3 nucleotides: TGTGCCAGCTCAGGGGCCTCCGAAAACTATGGCTACACCTTC.

The rearrangement links TRBV5-1 to TRBJ2-7; 10 bases fit TRBD1. Looked up from germline, CDR1 is SGHRS and CDR2 is YFSETQ. The CDR3 runs to 16 residues. The junction had 9 bases not matched to a gene; V was cut back by 3 bases and J by 3 bases. CDR3 nucleotide sequence: TGCGCCAGCAGCTCGCAACCGACAGGGGGCAACTACGAGCAGTACTTC. Translation gives CASSSQPTGGNYEQYF.

This clone was seen just once. The chain links TRBV19 to TRBJ2-2; a weak D match, TRBD1 (6 bases). Per germline, CDR1 LNHDA and CDR2 SQIVND (reference sequence). Trimming removed 5 bases from V and 3 bases from J, with 13 bases in between. The CDR3 totals 15 residues. The CDR3 region is CASSSTGFYTGELFF. CDR3 DNA sequence: TGTGCCAGTAGTTCAACAGGGTTCTACACCGGGGAGCTGTTTTTT.

This rearrangement joins TRBV13 to TRBJ2-7, with 9 bases fitting TRBD1. Germline V lookup: CDR1 PRHDT, CDR2 FYEKMQ (reference sequence). V trimming: 0 bases; J trimming: 4 bases; junction bases outside the gene matches: 1. The length of the CDR3 is 14 residues. The CDR3 DNA follows: TGTGCCAGCAGCTTAGGTGACAGGGGGTACGAGCAGTACTTC. Residues: CASSLGDRGYEQYF.

The chain links TRBV19 to TRBJ2-6; possible D gene TRBD2, 6 bases. Deletions cut 3 bases from V and 0 bases from J, with 9 bases between. Germline V gene sequence: CDR1 LNHDA, CDR2 SQIVND (reference sequence). The CDR3 length is 16 residues. The CDR3 loop is CASSIVADSGANVLTF. DNA of the CDR3: TGTGCCAGTAGTATCGTAGCGGACTCTGGGGCCAACGTCCTGACTTTC.

The rearrangement joins TRBV5-1 to TRBJ2-1; 8 nucleotides line up with TRBD2. V was clipped by 4 bases and J by 0 bases; unmatched bases: 6. Germline CDR1 SGHRS, CDR2 YFSETQ. The length of the CDR3 is 16 residues. The DNA for the CDR3 is TGCGCCAGCAGCATTAGCGGGGCCGCCTCCTACAATGAGCAGTTCTTC. It yields the protein CASSISGAASYNEQFF. Filled out from reference TRBV5-1 and TRBJ2-1, the complete variable domain reads KAGVTQTPRYLIKTRGQQVTLSCSPISGHRSVSWYQQTPGQGLQFLFEYFSETQRNKGNFPGRFSGRQFSNSRSEMNVSTLELGDSALYLCASSISGAASYNEQFFGPGTRLTVL.

The gene calls are TRBV18 and TRBJ2-2; no firm D call. Trimming shortened V by 0 bases and J by 3 bases, and 11 bases separated the two germline ends. Germline CDR1 KGHSH, CDR2 LQKENI. The CDR3 sequence is 16 residues long. CDR3 protein: CASSPPSSSDTGELFF. The CDR3 nucleotides are TGTGCCAGCTCACCACCGAGTTCCAGTGACACCGGGGAGCTGTTTTTT. Using reference TRBV18 and TRBJ2-2 for the parts outside the CDR3, the full variable domain is NAGVMQNPRHLVRRRGQEARLRCSPMKGHSHVYWYRQLPEEGLKFMVYLQKENIIDESGMPKERFSAEFPKEGPSILRIQQVVRGDSAAYFCASSPPSSSDTGELFFGEGSRLTVL.

The chain joins TRBV7-2 to TRBJ2-1, with a tentative D call TRBD2 (6 bases). CDR1 is SGHTA and CDR2 is FQGNSA in the germline V gene. The CDR3 is 14 residues long. Trimming stripped 9 bases from V and 5 bases from J, with 17 bases between. In nucleotides, the CDR3 is TGTGCCAGTTTAACGGGAGTAGGGGACAATGAGCAGTTCTTC. Amino acids: CASLTGVGDNEQFF.

The V gene is TRBV7-9, the J gene TRBJ1-1; 9 positions match TRBD1. The CDR3 consists of 13 residues. The germline gives CDR1 SEHNR, CDR2 FQNEAQ (reference sequence). V trimming: 6 bases; J trimming: 11 bases; junction bases outside the gene matches: 10. CDR3 DNA sequence: TGTGCCAGCAGACAACCGGGACAGGGTGGCGCTTTCTTT. Translation: CASRQPGQGGAFF.